This T cell receptor beta chain was retrieved from a study of T cells in pancreatic ductal adenocarcinoma listed by TCRdb under 2017. About the full investigation: To learn about the adaptive T-cell response arising naturally, investigators profiled where tumor-infiltrating CD8+ T cells, together with suppressive cells, were located within resected pancreatic ductal adenocarcinoma, how abundant they were, and what qualities they showed.

The selected pancreatic ductal adenocarcinoma patients had received surgery without neoadjuvant therapy. Peripheral blood was collected in heparin tubes, and PBMCs were then isolated from the blood with a histopaque density gradient and cryopreserved in 10% DMSO. Using the DNeasy Blood and Tissue Kit along with Proteinase K and RNase treatment, genomic DNA was extracted from about seven PBMC specimens and 9 flash-frozen tumor specimens. Notes on this clone: The target of this receptor is not known. No base qualities exist here, and no much larger clone lies one base off it.

The immunoSEQ hsTCRB kit was used to amplify TCR beta CDR3 regions from genomic DNA. High-throughput TRB CDR3 sequencing was performed on an Illumina HiSeq system. The authors' analysis ran thus. The immunoSEQ software was used to analyze sequencing reads, and nonproductive sequences containing premature stops or frame-shifts were removed. Repertoire clonality was computed as one minus Shannon entropy normalized by log2 of the number of unique productive sequences. The clones in this table, taken by TCRdb from immuneACCESS, are in-frame only. Not every clone is retained; where verified, under half of the shortfall comes from an unresolved V gene, and the cause of the rest is unknown. The V and J calls and clone size come from that table; D and trimming were worked out from the DNA. In this sample the table shows about 97,000 clones, about 95% of which occur a single time. Around 3.2% of the sample goes to the ten largest clones.

CDR1 is given as SEHNR and CDR2 as FQNEAQ, both from the germline V gene (reference sequence). Spanning cysteine to phenylalanine, the CDR3 consists of 14 amino acids. Of all the DNA, just the CDR3 is kept, 42 bases in frame from base 1. V loses 5 bases, J loses 2 bases, and the germline ends lie 9 bases apart. The full study reports these points: Comparisons of clonality between tumor and blood may be biased because tumors are enriched in CD45RO+ effector T cells rather than naive T cells, which biases the comparison toward lower diversity. T-cell clonality showed no significant difference between tumor and blood, with a mean clonality of about 0.11 in tumors and around 0.072 in blood. More total productive templates and around 7.2-fold more unique clonotypes were found in blood samples than in tumor samples. Since most pancreatic cancer patients present with inoperable disease, the resected cohort was skewed toward the minority of patients who had early-stage disease.

The chain joins TRBV7-9 to TRBJ1-4, with TRBD1 as a weak D call on 5 bases. Sequenced: PBMCs. This receptor was obtained from a human donor with pancreatic ductal adenocarcinoma. Read as DNA, the sequence is TGTGCCAGCAGCCCAGGGAAGACTAATGAAAAACTGTTTTTT. Translated, this is CASSPGKTNEKLFF.